The clone carrying this TCR beta chain was counted a few times. This sample was taken from a study of technical replicates of blood from a handful of donors. The ends were cut back, 4 bases at V and 4 bases at J, with 13 bases in the middle. CDR3 length: 14 residues. Looked up from germline, CDR1 is MNHEY and CDR2 is SMNVEV (reference sequence). Here immunoSEQ multiplex PCR was the method, and the copy in TCRdb shows in-frame clones only, minus some. The sample includes under 95,000 clones, about 95% of them seen just once. The specimen sequenced was T cells isolated from PBMCs. The sequence was collected from a human donor in good health. The V call is TRBV27, the J call TRBJ1-2, with D possibly matching TRBD1 (6 bases). The CDR3 here is CASSSTGLSYGYTF. The CDR3 nucleotides read TGTGCCAGCAGTTCTACAGGGTTGAGCTATGGCTACACCTTC.